Presented here are 10 T cell receptor beta chains from one specimen sequenced in a study of blood T cells in healthy people across ages. Together with a sample-barcoded 5' primer, a J-beta primer mix was included in a second PCR lasting about 7 to 11 cycles. TCRdb re-analysed the 5' RACE reads in MiXCR, keeping a single row per CDR3 protein. The table includes 1.6 million or so distinct CDR3 sequences, about 31% detected once. Source material: blood. Receptor source: a woman under 40 in good health.

This clonotype turned up a few times. The gene calls are TRBV5-1 and TRBJ1-1, with unresolved D. V lost 2 bases to trimming and J lost 3 bases, with 14 bases between them. The CDR3 consists of 15 residues. Germline V gene lookup returns CDR1 SGHRS and CDR2 YFSETQ. The CDR3 region has the DNA TGCGCCAGCAGCTTTAGTGCGGGCCCGGACACTGAAGCTTTCTTT. This translates into CASSFSAGPDTEAFF.

This clonotype was found many times. The chain links TRBV29-1 to TRBJ2-7; D may be TRBD1 (5 bases). The ends were cut back, 2 bases at V and 6 bases at J, with 11 bases in the middle. This CDR3 contains 12 residues. Germline assignment: CDR1 SQVTM and CDR2 ANQGSEA. The CDR3 DNA follows: TGCAGCGTTGAATTGGGGCCTGGCGAGCAGTACTTC. Protein product: CSVELGPGEQYF.

This chain links TRBV5-6 with TRBJ1-2, with D unclear. The germline V gene has CDR1 SGHDT and CDR2 YYEEEE. V shed 4 bases and J shed 7 bases, with 14 bases lying between them. There are 13 residues in the CDR3. For the CDR3, the DNA is TGTGCCAGCAGCCCCCGGCGGGGTCTTGGCTACACCTTC. It codes for CASSPRRGLGYTF.

This clonotype occurred a few times. This rearrangement joins TRBV6-1 to TRBJ2-7; no reliable D call. With 4 bases removed from V and 3 bases from J, the gap between germline ends came to 10 bases. CDR3 size: 13 residues. Germline values: CDR1 MNHNS, CDR2 SASEGT. CDR3 bases: TGTGCCAGCAGTGCTGAGAGCTTCTACGAGCAGTACTTC. Encoded protein: CASSAESFYEQYF.

The CDR3 region is CASRAGAFTDTQYF. The CDR3 DNA reads TGCGCCAGCAGGGCGGGGGCATTCACAGATACGCAGTATTTT. This chain joins TRBV5-1 and TRBJ2-3; TRBD2 might be the D (7 bases). In germline, CDR1 is SGHRS, CDR2 YFSETQ. This CDR3 is built from 14 residues. V lost 5 bases and J 2 bases, leaving 12 bases between the germline ends.

The V call is TRBV5-1, the J call TRBJ2-6, with TRBD2 matching 9 bases. Germline V gene lookup returns CDR1 SGHRS and CDR2 YFSETQ. J was trimmed by 5 bases and V by 4 bases; bases with no gene match: 13. This CDR3 comprises 18 residues. DNA for the CDR3: TGCGCCAGCAGCCCATTAGGGACTAGCTCCCGTAGGGCCAACGTCCTGACTTTC. Residues: CASSPLGTSSRRANVLTF.

The rearrangement joins TRBV20-1 to TRBJ1-1; D gene ambiguous. V dropped 3 bases and J dropped 3 bases, with 5 bases sitting between them. The CDR3 is 11 amino acids. Germline CDR1 is DFQATT and CDR2 is SNEGSKA (reference sequence). The CDR3 coding sequence is TGCAGTGCTAGCGTAGACACTGAAGCTTTCTTT. Translating gives CSASVDTEAFF.

The CDR3, as DNA: TGTGCCAGCAGCTGGGGGCTAAACATTCAGTACTTC. The encoded protein is CASSWGLNIQYF. The rearrangement uses TRBV5-6 and TRBJ2-4, with a weak D call TRBD1 (6 bases). The CDR3 totals 12 residues. Trimming shortened V by 3 bases and J by 6 bases, and 7 bases separated the two germline ends. Germline CDR1 and CDR2: SGHDT and YYEEEE.

As to this clonotype: This may arise from a read error, as a much more abundant clone is one base away. The chain employs TRBV10-3 and TRBJ2-1; 10 bases agree with TRBD2. The germline V gene has CDR1 ENHRY and CDR2 SYGVKD. The junction had 14 bases not matched to a gene; V was cut back by 10 bases and J by 8 bases. The CDR3 is 15 amino acids. The CDR3 spells CATRGSGGSGDEQFF. Here the CDR3 DNA reads TGTGCCACCCGGGGTAGCGGGGGGTCTGGCGATGAGCAGTTCTTC.

The rearrangement joins TRBV4-1 to TRBJ2-5, with a weak D call TRBD2 (7 bases). The CDR3 is 17 residues long. Germline V gene sequence: CDR1 MGHRA, CDR2 YSYEKL. The V end lost 0 bases, the J end lost 5 bases, and 19 bases lay between the germline ends. CDR3 residues: CASSQDPVRGARETQYF. In nucleotides, the CDR3 is TGCGCCAGCAGCCAAGATCCGGTTCGGGGGGCGCGGGAGACCCAGTACTTC.